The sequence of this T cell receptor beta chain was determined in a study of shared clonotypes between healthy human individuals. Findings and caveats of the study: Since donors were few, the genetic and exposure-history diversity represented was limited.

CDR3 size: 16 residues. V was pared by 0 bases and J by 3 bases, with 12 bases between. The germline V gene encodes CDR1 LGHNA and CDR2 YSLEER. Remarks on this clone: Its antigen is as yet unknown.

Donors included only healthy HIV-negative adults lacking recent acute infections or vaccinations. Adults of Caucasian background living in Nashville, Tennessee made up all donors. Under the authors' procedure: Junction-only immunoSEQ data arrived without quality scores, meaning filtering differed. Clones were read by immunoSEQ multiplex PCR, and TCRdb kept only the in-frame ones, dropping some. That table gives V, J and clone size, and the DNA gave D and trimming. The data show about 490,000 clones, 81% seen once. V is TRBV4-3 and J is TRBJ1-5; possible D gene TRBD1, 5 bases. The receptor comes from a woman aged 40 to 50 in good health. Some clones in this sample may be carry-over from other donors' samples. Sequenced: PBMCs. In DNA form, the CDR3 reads TGCGCCAGCAGCCAAGAGTACGGGGGTCCCAATCAGCCCCAGCATTTT. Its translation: CASSQEYGGPNQPQHF.